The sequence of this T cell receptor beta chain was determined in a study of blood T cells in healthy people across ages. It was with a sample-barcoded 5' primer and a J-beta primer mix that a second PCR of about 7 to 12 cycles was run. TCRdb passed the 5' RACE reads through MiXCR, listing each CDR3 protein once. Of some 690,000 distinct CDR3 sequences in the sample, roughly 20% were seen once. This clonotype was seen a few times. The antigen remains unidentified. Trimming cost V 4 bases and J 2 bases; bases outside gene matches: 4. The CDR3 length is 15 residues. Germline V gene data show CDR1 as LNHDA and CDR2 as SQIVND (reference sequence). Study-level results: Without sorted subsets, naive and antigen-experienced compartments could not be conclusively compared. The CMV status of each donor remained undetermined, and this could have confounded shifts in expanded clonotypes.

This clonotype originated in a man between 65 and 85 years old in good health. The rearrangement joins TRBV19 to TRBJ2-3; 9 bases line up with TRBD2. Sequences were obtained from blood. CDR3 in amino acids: CASSKPSGITDTQYF. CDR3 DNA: TGTGCCAGTAGTAAGCCTAGCGGGATCACAGATACGCAGTATTTT. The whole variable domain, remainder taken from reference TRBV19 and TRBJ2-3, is DGGITQSPKYLFRKEGQNVTLSCEQNLNHDAMYWYRQDPGQGLRLIYYSQIVNDFQKGDIAEGYSVSREKKESFPLTVTSAQKNPTAFYLCASSKPSGITDTQYFGPGTRLTVL.